The 16 T cell receptor beta chains below all came from one sample that was sequenced in a study of blood T cell repertoires in COVID-19. TCRdb's table, derived via immunoSEQ multiplex PCR, lists solely in-frame clones and lacks some. There are more than 200,000 clones in the sample; 70% to 90% occur only once, and under 2% lies in the top ten. Sequencing was done on a sample of peripheral blood. Every receptor here comes from a man aged 30 to 39 with active or convalescent COVID-19.

The chain is built from TRBV7-6 and TRBJ1-2; 8 positions agree with TRBD1. The CDR3 length is 15 residues. Unmatched junction bases numbered 11, after V lost 4 bases and J lost 7 bases. Germline V CDR1 and CDR2: SGHVS, FNYEAQ. This chain's CDR3 is CASSSSDRVWSGYTF. The CDR3 DNA sequence: TGTGCCAGCAGCTCTTCGGACAGGGTATGGTCTGGCTACACCTTC.

The chain employs TRBV11-2 and TRBJ2-3, with 9 bases identical to TRBD2. Germline-derived CDR1 and CDR2 are SGHAT and FQNNGV. V was pared by 5 bases and J by 0 bases, with 6 bases of the junction left unmatched. This CDR3 spans 16 amino acids. The CDR3 loop reads CASSPGLARSTDTQYF. The CDR3 bases are TGTGCCAGCAGCCCTGGACTAGCGAGGAGCACAGATACGCAGTATTTT.

As DNA, the CDR3 is TGTGCCAGTAGTATATGGGCAGGGGCAACTAACTATGGCTACACCTTC. Translated, it gives CASSIWAGATNYGYTF. The V gene is TRBV19, the J gene TRBJ1-2; D possibly corresponds to TRBD1 (6 bases). V dropped 2 bases and J dropped 0 bases, with 13 bases sitting between them. The germline V gene has CDR1 LNHDA and CDR2 SQIVND (reference sequence). This CDR3 is 16 amino acids long.

This clone has only one observation. The rearrangement uses TRBV27 and TRBJ1-4, with 11 bases aligning to TRBD1. V lost 6 bases, J lost 8 bases, and 2 bases stayed unmatched. CDR1 is MNHEY, CDR2 SMNVEV, per germline (reference sequence). The CDR3 is 13 amino acids. CDR3 nucleotide sequence: TGTGCCAGCAGGGGACAGGGGGGGGAAAAACTGTTTTTT. This gives the protein CASRGQGGEKLFF.

CDR3 in amino acids: CAWTGSKPYEQYF. As DNA, the CDR3 is TGTGCCTGGACAGGAAGTAAACCATACGAGCAGTACTTC. The chain has TRBV30 and TRBJ2-7; D is unresolved. The CDR3 runs 13 residues. The germline CDR1 and CDR2 sequences are GTSNPN and SVGIG (reference sequence). Deletions cut 4 bases from V and 4 bases from J, with 14 bases between.

The chain uses TRBV6-2 or TRBV6-3 and TRBJ2-7; maybe TRBD1 (5 bases). CDR1 is MNHEY, CDR2 SVGEGT, per germline. V was shortened by 1 base and J by 0 bases, with 13 bases between the two germline ends. The CDR3 spans 16 residues. CDR3 protein: CASSYLWGESSYEQYF. In DNA form, the CDR3 reads TGTGCCAGCAGTTACTTGTGGGGCGAAAGCTCCTACGAGCAGTACTTC.

The chain carries TRBV19 and TRBJ2-5, with D perhaps TRBD1 (5 bases). CDR1 is LNHDA and CDR2 is SQIVND in the germline V gene (reference sequence). The CDR3 sequence is 14 residues long. Trimming took off 3 bases at V and 1 base at J, with 9 bases between the two ends. CDR3 in amino acids: CASSISDIQETQYF. CDR3 nucleotides: TGTGCCAGTAGTATTTCGGACATCCAAGAGACCCAGTACTTC. Full variable domain (missing parts from reference TRBV19 and TRBJ2-5): DGGITQSPKYLFRKEGQNVTLSCEQNLNHDAMYWYRQDPGQGLRLIYYSQIVNDFQKGDIAEGYSVSREKKESFPLTVTSAQKNPTAFYLCASSISDIQETQYFGPGTRLLVL.

V gene TRBV4-3 combines with J gene TRBJ2-3; TRBD2 aligns across 9 bases. This CDR3 is built from 16 residues. Germline trimming cut 0 bases from V and 4 bases from J; bases unmatched to any gene: 5. Germline V lookup: CDR1 LGHNA, CDR2 YSLEER. The CDR3 DNA reads TGCGCCAGCAGCCAAGACGGGCGGGGGGGCCCAGATACGCAGTATTTT. This gives the protein CASSQDGRGGPDTQYF.

Only one count was recorded for this clone. V is TRBV24-1 and J is TRBJ1-1; possibly TRBD1 for D (6 bases). The ends were cut back, 7 bases at V and 5 bases at J, with 13 bases in the middle. Germline V gene data show CDR1 as KGHDR and CDR2 as SFDVKD. This CDR3 spans 13 amino acids. This chain's CDR3 is CATRNRVGTEAFF. The CDR3 DNA reads TGTGCCACCAGAAACAGGGTTGGGACTGAAGCTTTCTTT.

J is TRBJ1-1 and V is TRBV12-3 or TRBV12-4; D ambiguous. This CDR3 has 11 amino acids. V lost 6 bases, J lost 5 bases, and 7 bases lay in between. CDR3: CASSSGTEAFF. Here the CDR3 DNA reads TGTGCCAGCAGCAGCGGGACTGAAGCTTTCTTT.

The chain uses TRBV2 and TRBJ1-4; D gene unclear. The CDR3 spans 14 residues. CDR1 SNHLY and CDR2 FYNNEI come from the germline V gene. Trimming left V 3 bases short and J 5 bases short, with 10 bases between. CDR3 sequence: CASSDGKWNEKLFF. In nucleotides, the CDR3 is TGTGCCAGCAGTGACGGTAAATGGAATGAAAAACTGTTTTTT.

This clone was recorded only once. The genes are TRBV24-1 and TRBJ2-1; weak D call: TRBD1 (5 bases). V was clipped by 3 bases and J by 7 bases, with 12 bases between them. Germline V gene sequence: CDR1 KGHDR, CDR2 SFDVKD. This CDR3 has 14 amino acids. Here the CDR3 DNA reads TGTGCCACCAGTGATGGCAGGGTTCGGAATGAGCAGTTCTTC. It translates to CATSDGRVRNEQFF.

This clone was seen just once. This rearrangement joins TRBV29-1 to TRBJ2-7; 10 bases are a match to TRBD1. The trim removed 4 bases at V and 4 bases at J, leaving 10 bases unmatched. The CDR3 has 15 amino acids. CDR1 SQVTM and CDR2 ANQGSEA come from the germline V gene. This CDR3 is CSVGIIRTGGYEQYF. DNA for the CDR3: TGCAGCGTTGGAATAATACGGACAGGGGGTTACGAGCAGTACTTC.

This clone was seen a single time. The chain uses TRBV7-9 and TRBJ1-2, with TRBD1 as a possible D gene (6 bases). The germline V gene has CDR1 SEHNR and CDR2 FQNEAQ (reference sequence). With 5 bases removed from V and 2 bases from J, the gap between germline ends came to 15 bases. This CDR3 contains 15 residues. The CDR3 coding sequence is TGTGCCAGCAGCCCTCGGGACACTTTCAACTATGGCTACACCTTC. Protein: CASSPRDTFNYGYTF.

The chain links TRBV9 to TRBJ1-3; D is unclear. Looked up from germline, CDR1 is SGDLS and CDR2 is YYNGEE. The CDR3 sequence is 13 residues long. V was trimmed by 3 bases and J by 8 bases, leaving 12 bases between them. The CDR3 DNA follows: TGTGCCAGCAGCGCACCACCAGGATACACCATATATTTT. This encodes CASSAPPGYTIYF.

CDR3 amino acids: CASSFSQGPYEQYF. The CDR3 nucleotides are TGTGCCAGCAGTTTCTCACAGGGGCCCTACGAGCAGTACTTC. The chain uses TRBV27 and TRBJ2-7, with 7 positions matching TRBD1. This CDR3 spans 14 amino acids. CDR1 and CDR2 (germline): MNHEY, SMNVEV (reference sequence). V lost 3 bases to trimming and J lost 2 bases; unmatched junction nucleotides: 4.